These 4 T cell receptor beta chains came from one sample sequenced in a study of T cells in Graves' hyperthyroidism and ophthalmopathy. Amplified TCR beta CDR3 regions derived from RNA transcripts. HTBI primers were employed in a first-round RT-PCR of the TCR CDR3. One entry per CDR3 protein, called by TCRdb with MiXCR from the multiplex PCR reads. This sample yields approximately 490,000 distinct CDR3 sequences, of which about 22% are seen a single time; around 50% belongs to the top ten. Sequenced sample: blood. The receptors were sampled from a woman in her seventies with Graves' ophthalmopathy.

The genes are TRBV12-5 and TRBJ2-7; D possibly uses TRBD1 or TRBD2 (5 bases each). This CDR3 comprises 15 residues. The V gene lost 4 bases and the J gene lost 0 bases, with 13 bases spanning the gap. The germline gives CDR1 LGHNT, CDR2 FRNRAP. The CDR3 DNA follows: TGTGCTAGTGGTTCGGGGCAGGCTTACTCCTACGAGCAGTACTTC. This translates into CASGSGQAYSYEQYF.

In this sample, this clonotype turned up a few times. The chain couples TRBV3-1 to TRBJ2-1; D unclear. V dropped 4 bases and J dropped 2 bases, with 6 bases sitting between them. The CDR3 has 13 residues. The germline V gene encodes CDR1 LGHDT and CDR2 YNNKEL (reference sequence). The CDR3 sequence is CASSRRAYNEQFF. CDR3 nucleotides: TGTGCCAGCAGCCGCCGGGCCTACAATGAGCAGTTCTTC.

This clonotype was recorded many times. This chain connects TRBV20-1 to TRBJ2-7; TRBD2 aligns across 9 bases. The V gene end was trimmed by 1 base and the J gene end by 6 bases; junction bases not matched to a gene: 7. This CDR3 region has 14 residues. Per the germline V gene, CDR1 is DFQATT and CDR2 is SNEGSKA (reference sequence). The CDR3 nucleotides read TGCAGTGCTAGAGGGGTAGCGGGAGTCAGCGAGCAGTACTTC. Protein sequence: CSARGVAGVSEQYF.

CDR3 nucleotides: TGCAGTGCTGGCGGACTGAATTCACCCCTCCACTTT. Its translation: CSAGGLNSPLHF. The chain joins TRBV20-1 to TRBJ1-6; the D is unclear. Germline V lookup: CDR1 DFQATT, CDR2 SNEGSKA (reference sequence). Between the trimmed V and J ends, which lost 5 bases and 7 bases, there was a span of 9 bases. This CDR3 comprises 12 residues.